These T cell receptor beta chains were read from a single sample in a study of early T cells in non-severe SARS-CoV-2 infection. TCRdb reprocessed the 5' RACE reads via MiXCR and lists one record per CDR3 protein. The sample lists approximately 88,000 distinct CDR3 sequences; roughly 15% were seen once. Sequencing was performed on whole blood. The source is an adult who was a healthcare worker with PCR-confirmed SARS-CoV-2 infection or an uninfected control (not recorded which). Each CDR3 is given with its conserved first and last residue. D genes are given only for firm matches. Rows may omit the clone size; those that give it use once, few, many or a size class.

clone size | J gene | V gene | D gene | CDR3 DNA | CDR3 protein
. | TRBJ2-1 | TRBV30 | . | TGTGCCTGGAGTAAGGGGGGAATAAATGAGCAGTTCTTC | CAWSKGGINEQFF
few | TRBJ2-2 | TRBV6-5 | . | TGTGCCAGCAGGACGGGGAGCGGGGAGCTGTTTTTT | CASRTGSGELFF
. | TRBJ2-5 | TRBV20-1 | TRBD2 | TGCAGTGCTAGAGCCCCGGGACTAGCAAAAGAGACCCAGTACTTC | CSARAPGLAKETQYF
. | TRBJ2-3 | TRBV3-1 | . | TGTGCCAGCAGCCAAGAGGGGGGCAAACTAGATACGCAGTATTTT | CASSQEGGKLDTQYF
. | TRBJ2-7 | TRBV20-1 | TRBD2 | TGCAGTGCTAGGACTAGCGAGTACTACGAGCAGTACTTC | CSARTSEYYEQYF
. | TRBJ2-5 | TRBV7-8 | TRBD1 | TGTGCCAGCAGCCGGCCCGGGACAGGGGGCCAAGAGACCCAGTACTTC | CASSRPGTGGQETQYF
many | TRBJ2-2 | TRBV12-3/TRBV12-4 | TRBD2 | TGTGCCAGCAGTTCCCGGGGGGCCGGGGAGCTGTTTTTT | CASSSRGAGELFF
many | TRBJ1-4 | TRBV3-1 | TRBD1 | TGTGCCAGCAGCCAAGAAGGGGGCGCAACTAATGAAAAACTGTTTTTT | CASSQEGGATNEKLFF
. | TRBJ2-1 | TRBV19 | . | TGTGCCAGTAGTATATCGGGAACGAGATACAATGAGCAGTTCTTC | CASSISGTRYNEQFF
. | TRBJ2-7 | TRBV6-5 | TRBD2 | TGTGCCAGCAACACCAAGCGGGGGCCTTCCTACGAGCAGTACTTC | CASNTKRGPSYEQYF
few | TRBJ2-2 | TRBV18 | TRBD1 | TGTGCCAGCCCAAGACAGGGGTTGAACACCGGGGTACTGTTTTTT | CASPRQGLNTGVLFF
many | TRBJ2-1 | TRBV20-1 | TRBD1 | TGCAGTGCTACTATACCGGGACAGGGGACTGAGCAGTTCTTC | CSATIPGQGTEQFF